Below, 29 T cell receptor beta chains from the same sample are listed, as sequenced in a study of tissue T cells after allogeneic stem cell transplantation. Measured with immunoSEQ multiplex PCR; TCRdb has only the in-frame clones, and not every one. The sample consists of more than 1,500 clones, roughly 76% of them appearing once. Source: esophagus tissue, taken at autopsy. The source of these receptors is a woman between 18 and 50 years old with breast cancer.

This clone has a handful of counts. This chain joins TRBV12-3 or TRBV12-4 and TRBJ2-5; the D gene is possibly TRBD1 (6 bases). Trimming took off 2 bases at V and 3 bases at J, with 7 bases between the two ends. The CDR3 totals 13 residues. CDR3 sequence reads: CASSLQGKETQYF. The CDR3 DNA is TGTGCCAGCAGTTTACAGGGGAAAGAGACCCAGTACTTC.

The rearrangement links TRBV18 to TRBJ2-2; D is possibly TRBD2 (5 bases). V shed 5 bases and J shed 5 bases, with 9 bases lying between them. Germline assignment: CDR1 KGHSH and CDR2 LQKENI. This CDR3 is 13 amino acids long. DNA for the CDR3: TGTGCCAGCTCAGAAAGCGGAACCGGGGAGCTGTTTTTT. This gives the protein CASSESGTGELFF.

The chain links TRBV10-3 to TRBJ2-5, with 7 bases that match TRBD2. The germline CDR1 and CDR2 sequences are ENHRY and SYGVKD. This CDR3 has 14 amino acids. After removal of 2 bases from V and 3 bases from J, the junction contained 3 bases not matched to a gene. The CDR3 region has the DNA TGTGCCATCAGTGAGCGAGCGGGGAAAGAGACCCAGTACTTC. Amino acids: CAISERAGKETQYF.

The rearrangement links TRBV4-1 to TRBJ2-7, with D uncertain. The CDR3 extends over 16 amino acids. V lost 0 bases and J lost 4, with 16 bases in between. Germline V lookup: CDR1 MGHRA, CDR2 YSYEKL. The chain's CDR3 is CASSQDAPPSLYEQYF. CDR3 bases: TGCGCCAGCAGCCAAGACGCCCCGCCCTCTCTATACGAGCAGTACTTC.

The rearrangement links TRBV7-8 to TRBJ2-1; 8 bases are shared with TRBD2. Germline V gives CDR1 SGHVS, CDR2 FQNEAQ. CDR3 length: 17 residues. Germline trimming cut 5 bases from V and 1 base from J; bases unmatched to any gene: 10. The CDR3 bases are TGTGCCAGCAGCATACGATTTAGCGGGGCTTCCTACAATGAGCAGTTCTTC. Its translation is CASSIRFSGASYNEQFF.

V usage is TRBV5-1 and J usage is TRBJ2-3; the D is unclear. CDR3 length: 13 residues. The V end was cut by 2 bases, the J end by 5 bases, with 9 bases between. Looked up from germline, CDR1 is SGHRS and CDR2 is YFSETQ. The DNA of the CDR3 is TGCGCCAGCAGCTTCTGGGGTAGAGATACGCAGTATTTT. Amino acids: CASSFWGRDTQYF.

The chain joins TRBV28 to TRBJ2-3; 9 bases are shared with TRBD1. Germline V gene sequence: CDR1 MDHEN, CDR2 SYDVKM. CDR3 length: 15 amino acids. With V trimmed by 3 bases and J by 3 bases, 4 bases remained unmatched. The CDR3 bases are TGTGCCAGCAGTTTTGAGACAGGGGGAACAGATACGCAGTATTTT. Protein: CASSFETGGTDTQYF.

V gene TRBV10-3 combines with J gene TRBJ1-2; TRBD1 matches 10 bases. V gave up 9 bases and J gave up 4 bases; unmatched junction bases: 5. Germline-derived CDR1 and CDR2 are ENHRY and SYGVKD. This CDR3 spans 13 amino acids. CDR3 coding DNA: TGTGCCATTACCGGGACAGGGGTCTATGGCTACACCTTC. Protein product: CAITGTGVYGYTF.

The chain is built from TRBV30 and TRBJ1-6; 12 nucleotides agree with TRBD1. Germline CDR1 GTSNPN, CDR2 SVGIG (reference sequence). The CDR3 spans 14 residues. V lost 4 bases, J lost 7 bases, and 2 bases stayed unmatched. CDR3 DNA: TGTGCCTGGAAAGGGACAGGGGGCAATTCACCCCTCCACTTT. Amino acids: CAWKGTGGNSPLHF. Together with reference TRBV30 and TRBJ1-6, the CDR3 gives the full variable domain: SQTIHQWPATLVQPVGSPLSLECTVEGTSNPNLYWYRQAAGRGLQLLFYSVGIGQISSEVPQNLSASRPQDRQFILSSKKLLLSDSGFYLCAWKGTGGNSPLHFGNGTRLTVT.

The J gene is TRBJ2-5, the V gene TRBV7-2, with 8 bases lining up with TRBD2. This CDR3 contains 13 residues. CDR1 is SGHTA, CDR2 FQGNSA, per germline. After removal of 3 bases from V and 5 bases from J, the junction contained 2 bases not matched to a gene. CDR3 sequence (DNA): TGTGCCAGCAGCTTTAGACTAGCGGAGACCCAGTACTTC. This sequence encodes CASSFRLAETQYF.

CDR3 residues: CASSRSTSSTDTQYF. DNA of the CDR3: TGCGCCAGCAGCAGGAGTACATCTAGCACAGATACGCAGTATTTT. This sequence joins TRBV5-1 and TRBJ2-3, with D hard to call. The CDR3 sequence is 15 residues long. Trimming stripped 4 bases from V and 0 bases from J, with 12 bases between. Germline V gives CDR1 SGHRS, CDR2 YFSETQ.

V and J are TRBV10-3 and TRBJ2-7; TRBD2 agrees at 12 bases. CDR3 size: 16 residues. The V gene's germline CDR1 is ENHRY and CDR2 SYGVKD. V lost 5 bases and J lost 2; bases outside the gene matches: 7. As DNA, the CDR3 is TGTGCCATCAGTCGGACTAGCGGGGCTCGGGCCTACGAGCAGTACTTC. This translates into CAISRTSGARAYEQYF.

The chain combines TRBV11-2 with TRBJ2-7; 11 nucleotides agree with TRBD1. Germline V CDR1 and CDR2: SGHAT, FQNNGV. This CDR3 region has 17 residues. After removal of 6 bases from V and 7 bases from J, the junction contained 17 bases not matched to a gene. CDR3 protein: CASSYQRGQGEVWEQYF. Here the CDR3 DNA reads TGTGCCAGCAGTTACCAGCGGGGACAGGGGGAGGTGTGGGAGCAGTACTTC.

The CDR3 loop reads CASSLAGSDQPQHF. In nucleotides, the CDR3 is TGTGCCAGCAGCTTAGCAGGGAGTGATCAGCCCCAGCATTTT. This chain connects TRBV7-9 to TRBJ1-5; no reliable D call. There are 14 residues in the CDR3. The V and J ends lost 0 bases and 5 bases respectively, with 8 bases between them. Germline CDR1 SEHNR, CDR2 FQNEAQ (reference sequence).

The CDR3 sequence is CASSIDYVSYEQYF. CDR3 bases: TGTGCCAGTAGTATAGATTATGTCAGTTACGAGCAGTACTTC. V gene TRBV19 combines with J gene TRBJ2-7; no clear D. Trimming left V 0 bases short and J 4 bases short, with 10 bases between. Germline V gene data show CDR1 as LNHDA and CDR2 as SQIVND (reference sequence). This CDR3 is 14 amino acids long.

The genes are TRBV6-2 or TRBV6-3 and TRBJ2-1; 9 bases fit TRBD2. Germline assignment: CDR1 MNHEY and CDR2 SVGEGT. This CDR3 contains 15 residues. Trimming took 2 bases from V and 8 from J; bases not matched to a gene: 7. Here the CDR3 DNA reads TGTGCCAGCAGTTACCCCGTAGCGGGGGCAGATGAGCAGTTCTTC. Amino acids: CASSYPVAGADEQFF.

This clone qualifies as large. The rearrangement links TRBV7-2 to TRBJ2-7; TRBD2 might be the D (6 bases). V shed 2 bases and J shed 5 bases, with 13 bases lying between them. The length of the CDR3 is 14 residues. The germline gives CDR1 SGHTA, CDR2 FQGNSA. CDR3 region: CASSLYGSTHEQYF. The CDR3 region has the DNA TGTGCCAGCAGCTTATACGGGAGTACCCACGAGCAGTACTTC.

This clone has more than one count but fewer than ten. CDR3 bases: TGTGCCAGCAGAACCGACAGTTCCAATGAGCAGTTCTTC. This encodes CASRTDSSNEQFF. This chain uses TRBV11-3 with TRBJ2-1, with D tentatively TRBD1 (5 bases). The germline CDR1 and CDR2 sequences are SGHNT and YENEEA. The V end lost 6 bases, the J end lost 6 bases, and 12 bases lay between the germline ends. This CDR3 is built from 13 residues.

J is TRBJ2-3 and V is TRBV6-5; maybe TRBD1 (6 bases). Per germline, CDR1 MNHEY and CDR2 SVGAGI. The CDR3 runs 14 residues. V dropped 6 bases and J dropped 1 base, with 11 bases sitting between them. CDR3 protein: CASRQGLGTDTQYF. CDR3 nucleotides: TGTGCCAGCAGACAGGGCTTGGGCACAGATACGCAGTATTTT.

In nucleotides, the CDR3 is TGTGCCAGCAGCTTAGGAAGGGGCTCCACTGAAGCTTTCTTT. It specifies CASSLGRGSTEAFF. The chain couples TRBV11-1 to TRBJ1-1, with D perhaps matching TRBD1 (5 bases). This CDR3 region has 14 residues. With 1 base removed from V and 4 bases from J, the gap between germline ends came to 10 bases. Per germline, CDR1 SGHAT and CDR2 FQDESV (reference sequence). Drawing the rest from reference TRBV11-1 and TRBJ1-1, the complete variable domain is EAEVAQSPRYKITEKSQAVAFWCDPISGHATLYWYRQILGQGPELLVQFQDESVVDDSQLPKDRFSAERLKGVDSTLKIQPAELGDSAMYLCASSLGRGSTEAFFGQGTRLTVV.

The CDR3 is CASSPPGQGAANEQFF. CDR3 bases: TGTGCCAGCTCACCACCGGGGCAGGGGGCTGCAAATGAGCAGTTCTTC. J is TRBJ2-1 and V is TRBV18; 8 bases match TRBD1. The V gene's germline CDR1 is KGHSH and CDR2 LQKENI. V was pared by 0 bases and J by 7 bases, with 8 bases of the junction left unmatched. The CDR3 loop spans 16 amino acids.

The V gene is TRBV30, the J gene TRBJ1-6, with D possibly being TRBD1 (5 bases). The length of the CDR3 is 14 residues. CDR1 and CDR2 from the germline V gene are GTSNPN and SVGIG (reference sequence). V was cut by 0 bases and J by 7 bases, with 10 bases left in between. CDR3: CAWSVTGGNSPLHF. CDR3 bases: TGTGCCTGGAGTGTTACGGGGGGGAATTCACCCCTCCACTTT.

This clone was picked up a small number of times. V gene TRBV7-8 combines with J gene TRBJ2-1; possibly TRBD2 for D (5 bases). Germline V gene sequence: CDR1 SGHVS, CDR2 FQNEAQ. Trimming took off 3 bases at V and 4 bases at J, with 13 bases between the two ends. The CDR3 contains 15 residues. As DNA, the CDR3 is TGTGCCAGCAGCTTTTGGCTAGCAGGTTACAATGAGCAGTTCTTC. It encodes CASSFWLAGYNEQFF.

The chain carries TRBV2 and TRBJ1-2; D remains ambiguous. The length of the CDR3 is 15 residues. In germline, CDR1 is SNHLY, CDR2 FYNNEI. V was clipped by 3 bases and J by 6 bases, with 17 bases between them. The CDR3 DNA sequence: TGTGCCAGCAGTGACCGATCAACTCCGGGCCATGGCTACACCTTC. Residues: CASSDRSTPGHGYTF.

This sequence joins TRBV28 and TRBJ2-1; the D gene is possibly TRBD2 (5 bases). The germline V gene has CDR1 MDHEN and CDR2 SYDVKM. This CDR3 region has 15 residues. Between the trimmed V and J ends, which lost 4 bases and 9 bases, there was a span of 19 bases. The CDR3 sequence: CASSSRRGLSGEQFF. Written as DNA, the CDR3 is TGTGCCAGCAGTTCGAGACGCGGGTTATCGGGTGAGCAGTTCTTC. Looking up the rest from reference TRBV28 and TRBJ2-1 gives the full variable domain: DVKVTQSSRYLVKRTGEKVFLECVQDMDHENMFWYRQDPGLGLRLIYFSYDVKMKEKGDIPEGYSVSREKKERFSLILESASTNQTSMYLCASSSRRGLSGEQFFGPGTRLTVL.

This clone was recorded a few times. CDR3 bases: TGTGCCAGCAGTTACCCGCCGTTTGAGCGGCCGAACACCGGGGAGCTGTTTTTT. Its protein is CASSYPPFERPNTGELFF. This chain uses TRBV6-2 or TRBV6-3 with TRBJ2-2; TRBD2 is a possible D gene (5 bases). Trimming removed 2 bases at V and 0 bases at J, with 16 bases between. The germline CDR1 and CDR2 sequences are MNHEY and SVGEGT. The CDR3 sequence is 18 residues long.

This clone was detected only once. The chain recombines TRBV7-2 with TRBJ2-4; 11 bases align to TRBD2. The J segment lost 1 base and the V segment lost 6 bases, leaving 2 bases of the junction unmatched. The CDR3 is 15 amino acids. Germline CDR1 is SGHTA and CDR2 is FQGNSA. The CDR3 region is CASRRLAGAKNIQYF. The CDR3 DNA reads as TGTGCCAGCAGGCGACTAGCGGGGGCCAAAAACATTCAGTACTTC.

The chain joins TRBV7-9 to TRBJ2-7, with 16 nucleotides matching TRBD2. The V gene end was trimmed by 5 bases and the J gene end by 0 bases; junction bases not matched to a gene: 10. This CDR3 has 19 residues. Germline V gene lookup returns CDR1 SEHNR and CDR2 FQNEAQ (reference sequence). CDR3 coding DNA: TGTGCCAGCAGCCACCCGGGACTAGCGGGAGGGCCCCTCTCCTACGAGCAGTACTTC. Residues: CASSHPGLAGGPLSYEQYF.

The chain recombines TRBV19 with TRBJ1-1; 9 bases map to TRBD1. The CDR3 is 13 amino acids. Per the germline V gene, CDR1 is LNHDA and CDR2 is SQIVND (reference sequence). Losses at the gene ends were 4 bases for V and 7 bases for J; bases not matched to a gene: 4. The CDR3 sequence: CASSTQGADEAFF. The CDR3 nucleotides read TGTGCCAGTAGTACACAGGGGGCTGATGAAGCTTTCTTT.